These 10 T cell receptor beta chains share one sample of origin, sequenced in a study of metastatic and nonmetastatic thyroid tumors. TCRdb ran MiXCR on the PCR reads. Of about 62,000 clones in the sample, less than 5% are singletons; the top ten hold more than 20%. Patients had received no treatment of any kind before thyroid surgery. The sequencing sample was made of blood. All receptors derive from a female donor with papillary thyroid cancer or a benign thyroid nodule (not recorded which). Some clones in this sample may be carry-over from other donors' samples.

This clone was counted only a few times. The gene calls are TRBV5-4 and TRBJ1-2, with TRBD1 matching 9 bases. Per germline, CDR1 SGHNT and CDR2 YYREEE (reference sequence). V shed 5 bases, J shed 2 bases, and the junction held 4 bases outside the gene matches. This CDR3 comprises 14 residues. This chain's CDR3 is CASSFGQGNYGYTF. CDR3 DNA sequence: TGTGCCAGCAGTTTCGGACAGGGGAACTATGGCTACACCTTC.

This clone was observed many times. This chain connects TRBV2 to TRBJ2-3; TRBD2 aligns across 10 bases. Germline CDR1 is SNHLY and CDR2 is FYNNEI. The CDR3 totals 17 residues. J lost 3 bases, V lost 1 base, and 7 bases had no gene match. For the CDR3, the DNA is TGTGCCAGCAGTGAAGTTCTAGCGGGAGTTGGAACAGATACGCAGTATTTT. This encodes CASSEVLAGVGTDTQYF.

This clone was detected ten times or more. The rearrangement links TRBV20-1 to TRBJ2-7; 8 nucleotides line up with TRBD2. V gave up 5 bases and J gave up 1 base; unmatched junction bases: 7. This CDR3 is 14 amino acids long. The V gene's germline CDR1 is DFQATT and CDR2 SNEGSKA (reference sequence). The CDR3 DNA sequence: TGCAGTGCTGGAGCAGGCGGGAGGTCCTACGAGCAGTACTTC. Translation: CSAGAGGRSYEQYF.

The table lists this clone with many counts. The rearrangement joins TRBV2 to TRBJ1-5; maybe TRBD1 (5 bases). CDR1 SNHLY and CDR2 FYNNEI come from the germline V gene. This CDR3 has 14 residues. Trimming took 8 bases from V and 6 from J, leaving 17 bases between them. CDR3 region: CASGYGGEGQPQHF. Written as DNA, the CDR3 is TGTGCCAGCGGGTATGGGGGGGAGGGTCAGCCCCAGCATTTT.

V and J are TRBV6-1 and TRBJ2-3; TRBD2 matches at 7 bases. The length of the CDR3 is 16 residues. The germline V gene encodes CDR1 MNHNS and CDR2 SASEGT. V shed 1 base and J 4 bases; nucleotides not matched to a gene: 8. CDR3 residues: CASSEGLAGGSDTQYF. The CDR3, as DNA: TGTGCCAGCAGTGAAGGACTAGCTGGAGGGTCAGATACGCAGTATTTT.

There are many counts of this clone. This rearrangement joins TRBV24-1 to TRBJ2-3, with 8 bases matching TRBD1. The ends lost 8 bases at V and 0 bases at J; junction bases unmatched: 9. CDR1 is KGHDR and CDR2 is SFDVKD in the germline V gene. The CDR3 runs to 16 residues. DNA of the CDR3: TGTGCCACCAAGTCCGGGACAGGTTATAGCACAGATACGCAGTATTTT. Its translation: CATKSGTGYSTDTQYF.

This clone was counted ten times or more. This chain uses TRBV4-1 with TRBJ2-1; 9 positions agree with TRBD1. Germline CDR1 MGHRA, CDR2 YSYEKL. The CDR3 covers 16 residues. Trimming removed 2 bases from V and 4 bases from J; junction bases left unmatched: 6. CDR3: CASSQRKDRGYNEQFF. The CDR3 DNA follows: TGCGCCAGCAGCCAACGCAAGGACAGGGGATACAATGAGCAGTTCTTC.

This clone has ten or more counts. This rearrangement joins TRBV18 to TRBJ2-2; D is possibly TRBD1 (5 bases). V was shortened by 1 base and J by 1 base, with 7 bases between the two germline ends. The CDR3 has 15 amino acids. CDR1 KGHSH and CDR2 LQKENI come from the germline V gene. The CDR3, as DNA: TGTGCCAGCTCACCACTGCAGGGGAACACCGGGGAGCTGTTTTTT. Its protein is CASSPLQGNTGELFF.

This sequence joins TRBV10-3 and TRBJ2-7; D tentatively fits TRBD1 or TRBD2 (5 bases each). V gave up 4 bases and J gave up 9 bases, with 16 bases separating them. The CDR3 totals 13 residues. CDR1 is ENHRY, CDR2 SYGVKD, per germline. This CDR3 reads CAISVGAVPGQYF. The CDR3 coding sequence is TGTGCCATCAGTGTCGGGGCAGTCCCCGGGCAGTACTTC.

The chain combines TRBV6-1 with TRBJ2-7, with a tentative D call TRBD1 (5 bases). V was pared by 10 bases and J by 1 base, with 20 bases between. CDR3 size: 15 residues. Germline CDR1 is MNHNS and CDR2 is SASEGT. The CDR3 nucleotides are TGTGCCAACAGGCTCAACACCCTGGGGTCCTACGAGCAGTACTTC. Its translation: CANRLNTLGSYEQYF.